Listed below are T cell receptor beta chains from one sample, sequenced in a study of blood T cell repertoires in COVID-19. Sequencing used immunoSEQ multiplex PCR; TCRdb keeps in-frame clones, though not all of them. The sample yields 200,000 or so clones, roughly 85% seen once. The source material was peripheral blood. Receptor source: a woman aged 25 to 39 with acute or convalescent COVID-19. Both conserved end residues are part of each CDR3. The order of the fields is clone size, J gene, V gene, D gene, CDR3 protein, CDR3 DNA. D genes are given only for firm matches. The size of a clone is reported for some rows only, either as once, few or many, or as a class for expanded clones.

size: once; J: TRBJ1-1; V: TRBV19; D: NA; CDR3: CASSLLGQDTEAFF; DNA: TGTGCCAGTAGTCTTCTGGGGCAGGACACTGAAGCTTTCTTT
size: NA; J: TRBJ2-6; V: TRBV9; D: NA; CDR3: CASSGAGWSGANVLTF; DNA: TGTGCCAGCAGCGGAGCAGGGTGGTCTGGGGCCAACGTCCTGACTTTC
size: NA; J: TRBJ2-4; V: TRBV6-5; D: TRBD1; CDR3: CASRHRDRVMQYF; DNA: TGTGCCAGCAGGCACCGGGACAGGGTTATGCAGTACTTC
size: NA; J: TRBJ2-3; V: TRBV7-9; D: TRBD1; CDR3: CASSDIRTGTDTQYF; DNA: TGTGCCAGCAGCGATATACGGACAGGGACAGATACGCAGTATTTT
size: NA; J: TRBJ2-2; V: TRBV3-1/TRBV3-2; D: NA; CDR3: CASSRGGGNSGELFF; DNA: TGTGCCAGCAGCCGGGGAGGGGGGAACTCCGGGGAGCTGTTTTTT
size: NA; J: TRBJ2-1; V: TRBV7-2; D: NA; CDR3: CASSLAVGVSYNEQFF; DNA: TGTGCCAGCAGCTTAGCGGTGGGAGTAAGCTACAATGAGCAGTTCTTC
size: NA; J: TRBJ2-2; V: TRBV7-9; D: NA; CDR3: CASSLQGSGELFF; DNA: TGTGCCAGCAGCTTACAGGGGAGCGGGGAGCTGTTTTTT
size: NA; J: TRBJ2-7; V: TRBV10-2; D: TRBD2; CDR3: CASSDPSSGSYYEQYF; DNA: TGCGCCAGCAGTGACCCTTCTAGCGGGAGTTATTACGAGCAGTACTTC
size: few; J: TRBJ2-1; V: TRBV5-1; D: NA; CDR3: CASSLEPGRDEQFF; DNA: TGCGCCAGCAGCTTGGAGCCTGGGCGGGATGAGCAGTTCTTC
size: NA; J: TRBJ1-3; V: TRBV30; D: NA; CDR3: CAWSAAGNTIYF; DNA: TGTGCCTGGAGTGCCGCTGGAAACACCATATATTTT
size: NA; J: TRBJ1-2; V: TRBV6-6; D: TRBD1; CDR3: CASSAPGQGNYGYTF; DNA: TGTGCCAGCAGTGCCCCGGGACAGGGGAACTATGGCTACACCTTC
size: NA; J: TRBJ2-1; V: TRBV13; D: TRBD2; CDR3: CASSSTSESSYNEQFF; DNA: TGTGCCAGCAGCTCGACTAGCGAGAGCTCCTACAATGAGCAGTTCTTC
size: NA; J: TRBJ1-1; V: TRBV12-3/TRBV12-4; D: NA; CDR3: CASSFGPEAFF; DNA: TGTGCCAGCAGTTTTGGCCCTGAAGCTTTCTTT
size: NA; J: TRBJ2-7; V: TRBV12-3/TRBV12-4; D: NA; CDR3: CASSATGAEQYF; DNA: TGTGCCAGCAGTGCGACAGGTGCCGAGCAGTACTTC
size: NA; J: TRBJ2-1; V: TRBV5-8; D: NA; CDR3: CASSLDGEQFF; DNA: TGTGCCAGCAGCTTGGACGGTGAGCAGTTCTTC
size: NA; J: TRBJ1-2; V: TRBV7-2; D: NA; CDR3: CASSSWMGLNYGYTF; DNA: TGTGCCAGCAGCTCATGGATGGGACTTAACTATGGCTACACCTTC
size: NA; J: TRBJ2-1; V: TRBV20-1; D: NA; CDR3: CSANGYNEQFF; DNA: TGCAGTGCTAACGGTTACAATGAGCAGTTCTTC
size: NA; J: TRBJ1-5; V: TRBV19; D: NA; CDR3: CASSPSGGVNQPQHF; DNA: TGTGCCAGTAGTCCCTCGGGAGGGGTCAATCAGCCCCAGCATTTT
size: NA; J: TRBJ1-3; V: TRBV6-6; D: NA; CDR3: CASSGPGQGGNTIYF; DNA: TGTGCCAGCAGTGGACCGGGACAAGGCGGAAACACCATATATTTT
size: NA; J: TRBJ2-1; V: TRBV27; D: TRBD2; CDR3: CASSLGLAGVAGQFF; DNA: TGTGCCAGCAGTTTGGGTCTAGCGGGGGTTGCCGGGCAGTTCTTC
size: NA; J: TRBJ1-4; V: TRBV29-1; D: NA; CDR3: CSVEDPHSNEKLFF; DNA: TGCAGCGTTGAAGATCCCCACTCTAATGAAAAACTGTTTTTT
size: NA; J: TRBJ2-5; V: TRBV30; D: NA; CDR3: CAWRKTEETQYF; DNA: TGTGCCTGGAGGAAAACTGAAGAGACCCAGTACTTC
size: NA; J: TRBJ2-1; V: TRBV7-9; D: TRBD2; CDR3: CASSSEYPTSGRTNEQFF; DNA: TGTGCCAGCAGCTCTGAGTACCCGACTAGCGGGAGAACCAATGAGCAGTTCTTC
size: NA; J: TRBJ2-2; V: TRBV28; D: TRBD1; CDR3: CASSFLQKRGPSRDGELFF; DNA: TGTGCCAGCAGTTTTCTCCAAAAGAGGGGGCCCTCAAGGGACGGGGAGCTGTTTTTT
size: once; J: TRBJ2-5; V: TRBV3-1/TRBV3-2; D: NA; CDR3: CASSQGHPGLQETQYF; DNA: TGTGCCAGCAGTCAGGGTCATCCGGGACTCCAAGAGACCCAGTACTTC
size: NA; J: TRBJ1-1; V: TRBV12-5; D: TRBD1; CDR3: CASGLGDRNTEAFF; DNA: TGTGCTAGTGGTTTGGGGGACAGGAACACTGAAGCTTTCTTT
size: NA; J: TRBJ2-7; V: TRBV28; D: TRBD1; CDR3: CASGFRDRGYEQYF; DNA: TGTGCCAGCGGCTTCCGGGACAGGGGCTACGAGCAGTACTTC
size: NA; J: TRBJ1-3; V: TRBV5-4; D: NA; CDR3: CASSGARDTSSGNTIYF; DNA: TGTGCCAGCAGCGGAGCCCGGGACACTTCCTCTGGAAACACCATATATTTT
size: NA; J: TRBJ1-4; V: TRBV9; D: NA; CDR3: CASSVGGGDFEKLFF; DNA: TGTGCCAGCAGCGTAGGGGGAGGGGACTTCGAAAAACTGTTTTTT
size: NA; J: TRBJ1-1; V: TRBV5-1; D: NA; CDR3: CASSSETGLNTEAFF; DNA: TGCGCCAGCAGCTCAGAAACAGGCCTGAACACTGAAGCTTTCTTT
size: NA; J: TRBJ1-5; V: TRBV10-3; D: TRBD1; CDR3: CATRPAAGGLEPQHF; DNA: TGTGCCACCAGACCGGCAGCAGGGGGCCTAGAGCCCCAGCATTTT
size: few; J: TRBJ2-7; V: TRBV5-4; D: TRBD2; CDR3: CASSPGLAGTGGEQYF; DNA: TGTGCCAGCAGTCCGGGACTAGCGGGGACGGGGGGCGAGCAGTACTTC
size: NA; J: TRBJ1-4; V: TRBV27; D: NA; CDR3: CASSRVQVGEKLFF; DNA: TGTGCCAGCAGTCGGGTACAGGTTGGAGAAAAACTGTTTTTT
size: NA; J: TRBJ2-1; V: TRBV7-2; D: NA; CDR3: CASSLGTRLIF; DNA: TGTGCCAGCAGCTTGGGGACACGCCTGATCTTC
size: NA; J: TRBJ2-7; V: TRBV6-6; D: TRBD1; CDR3: CASSSGQGVTYEQYF; DNA: TGTGCCAGCAGTTCGGGACAGGGGGTAACTTACGAGCAGTACTTC
size: NA; J: TRBJ1-1; V: TRBV2; D: NA; CDR3: CASSSHGEAFF; DNA: TGTGCCAGCAGTTCCCACGGTGAAGCTTTCTTT
size: NA; J: TRBJ2-6; V: TRBV19; D: TRBD2; CDR3: CASRAGGGWSGANVLTF; DNA: TGTGCCAGTCGCGCGGGAGGGGGCTGGTCTGGGGCCAACGTCCTGACTTTC
size: once; J: TRBJ2-1; V: TRBV7-2; D: NA; CDR3: CASSFPTTYEQFF; DNA: TGTGCCAGCAGCTTCCCTACCACGTATGAGCAGTTCTTC
size: NA; J: TRBJ1-1; V: TRBV2; D: NA; CDR3: CATTANLRVYTEAFF; DNA: TGTGCCACCACCGCAAATCTCCGGGTGTACACTGAAGCTTTCTTT
size: NA; J: TRBJ2-5; V: TRBV24-1; D: TRBD1; CDR3: CATSDGTARGAKETQYF; DNA: TGTGCCACCAGTGACGGGACAGCCCGTGGGGCTAAAGAGACCCAGTACTTC
size: once; J: TRBJ1-2; V: TRBV5-1; D: TRBD1; CDR3: CASSLGQGNVKGYTF; DNA: TGCGCCAGCAGCTTGGGACAGGGAAATGTTAAAGGCTACACCTTC
size: NA; J: TRBJ2-5; V: TRBV2; D: NA; CDR3: CASSLDTLETQYF; DNA: TGTGCCAGCAGCTTGGACACCCTAGAGACCCAGTACTTC
size: NA; J: TRBJ2-1; V: TRBV6-2/TRBV6-3; D: NA; CDR3: CASSYRVTGEHNEQFF; DNA: TGTGCCAGCAGTTACAGAGTAACGGGAGAACACAATGAGCAGTTCTTC
size: NA; J: TRBJ2-2; V: TRBV5-1; D: TRBD1; CDR3: CASSTGQVTGELFF; DNA: TGCGCCAGCAGCACCGGACAGGTTACCGGGGAGCTGTTTTTT
size: NA; J: TRBJ1-2; V: TRBV28; D: NA; CDR3: CASSVRYGYTF; DNA: TGTGCCAGCAGTGTCCGCTATGGCTACACCTTC
size: NA; J: TRBJ2-1; V: TRBV5-1; D: TRBD2; CDR3: CASASSGSHNEQFF; DNA: TGCGCCAGCGCCTCTAGCGGCAGCCACAATGAGCAGTTCTTC
size: NA; J: TRBJ1-1; V: TRBV4-2; D: TRBD1; CDR3: CASSQDLGRGPPLEEAFF; DNA: TGTGCCAGCAGCCAAGATTTGGGCAGGGGGCCGCCATTGGAAGAAGCTTTCTTT
size: few; J: TRBJ1-2; V: TRBV5-1; D: TRBD1; CDR3: CASSFRQGLKGYTF; DNA: TGCGCCAGCAGCTTCCGACAGGGGTTGAAAGGCTACACCTTC
size: NA; J: TRBJ2-2; V: TRBV29-1; D: TRBD2; CDR3: CSVQKGAGGITGELFF; DNA: TGCAGCGTTCAAAAGGGAGCGGGGGGAATCACCGGGGAGCTGTTTTTT